The 10 T cell receptor beta chains presented below share a single source sample, sequenced in a study of CD8+ T cells in alopecia areata. Sequencing relied on a cDNA template that was reverse transcribed from extracted RNA. TCRdb's table, derived via immunoSEQ multiplex PCR, lists solely in-frame clones and lacks some. This sample has approximately 150,000 clones, with around 62% found just once. The sequencing sample was made of CD8+ T cells sorted from blood. The receptor source for this set is a human donor in good health.

The chain is built from TRBV29-1 and TRBJ2-3; D is ambiguous. CDR3 length equals 13 residues. V gave up 6 bases and J gave up 0 bases, with 10 bases separating them. In germline, CDR1 is SQVTM, CDR2 ANQGSEA. The CDR3 loop is CSVTEDSTDTQYF. The DNA for the CDR3 is TGCAGCGTCACAGAAGATAGCACAGATACGCAGTATTTT.

The chain combines TRBV11-2 with TRBJ2-7, with 7 bases aligning to TRBD2. Unmatched junction bases numbered 2, after V lost 0 bases and J lost 3 bases. Germline lookup yields CDR1 SGHAT and CDR2 FQNNGV. This CDR3 is 14 amino acids long. The CDR3 region is CASSLDWEGYEQYF. In nucleotides, the CDR3 is TGTGCCAGCAGCTTAGACTGGGAGGGCTACGAGCAGTACTTC. The full variable domain, its missing parts supplied by reference TRBV11-2 and TRBJ2-7, is EAGVAQSPRYKIIEKRQSVAFWCNPISGHATLYWYQQILGQGPKLLIQFQNNGVVDDSQLPKDRFSAERLKGVDSTLKIQPAKLEDSAVYLCASSLDWEGYEQYFGPGTRLTVT.

The chain employs TRBV2 and TRBJ2-3, with a weak D call TRBD2 (6 bases). The germline V gene has CDR1 SNHLY and CDR2 FYNNEI. This CDR3 is 14 amino acids long. With 7 bases removed from V and 4 bases from J, the gap between germline ends came to 15 bases. In nucleotides, the CDR3 is TGTGCCAGCAAGGAGGGATGGTCGGCAGATACGCAGTATTTT. This translates into CASKEGWSADTQYF. Together with reference TRBV2 and TRBJ2-3, the CDR3 gives the full variable domain: EPEVTQTPSHQVTQMGQEVILRCVPISNHLYFYWYRQILGQKVEFLVSFYNNEISEKSEIFDDQFSVERPDGSNFTLKIRSTKLEDSAMYFCASKEGWSADTQYFGPGTRLTVL.

The chain is built from TRBV9 and TRBJ2-2; 10 bases map to TRBD2. This CDR3 comprises 17 residues. The germline gives CDR1 SGDLS, CDR2 YYNGEE. V lost 4 bases to trimming and J lost 5 bases; unmatched junction nucleotides: 11. The CDR3 DNA is TGTGCCAGCAGCTCCCGACTAGCGGGCGTGTATACCGGGGAGCTGTTTTTT. It encodes CASSSRLAGVYTGELFF.

CDR3 sequence reads: CASSPGATDTLPPYEQYF. For the CDR3, the DNA is TGTGCCAGCAGCCCAGGAGCGACTGATACTCTTCCCCCCTACGAGCAGTACTTC. This chain uses TRBV7-9 with TRBJ2-7; unclear D gene. CDR3 length equals 18 residues. V was shortened by 5 bases and J by 2 bases, with 25 bases between the two germline ends. Looked up from germline, CDR1 is SEHNR and CDR2 is FQNEAQ (reference sequence).

The chain has TRBV6-5 and TRBJ2-5; a weak D match, TRBD1 (6 bases). V was clipped by 2 bases and J by 3 bases, with 10 bases between them. This CDR3 spans 14 amino acids. Germline V gene data show CDR1 as MNHEY and CDR2 as SVGAGI. The CDR3 DNA follows: TGTGCCAGCAGTTACCGACAGGCTAAAGAGACCCAGTACTTC. Its protein product is CASSYRQAKETQYF.

The rearrangement links TRBV29-1 to TRBJ2-3; 9 bases match TRBD2. Germline CDR1 is SQVTM and CDR2 is ANQGSEA. V shed 3 bases, J shed 3 bases, and the junction held 10 bases outside the gene matches. The CDR3 spans 16 residues. Written as DNA, the CDR3 is TGCAGCGTTGATGGGCTCGGCGGGAGGGAGACAGATACGCAGTATTTT. Translated, it gives CSVDGLGGRETDTQYF.

Comments on this clone: Compared with germline, one end of the junction differs, possibly owing to a read error. The V gene is TRBV6-6, the J gene TRBJ2-7, with 9 bases identical to TRBD2. This CDR3 has 11 amino acids. Germline V CDR1 and CDR2: MNHNY, SVGAGI (reference sequence). CDR3 residues: CVSGRPPEQYF. CDR3 coding DNA: TGCGTTAGCGGGAGACCCCCCGAGCAGTACTTC.

The chain has TRBV29-1 and TRBJ2-7, with 9 nucleotides matching TRBD2. There are 13 residues in the CDR3. Trimming took 3 bases from V and 2 from J; bases not matched to a gene: 2. The germline V gene has CDR1 SQVTM and CDR2 ANQGSEA. The CDR3: CSVEREGPYEQYF. DNA of the CDR3: TGCAGCGTTGAGCGGGAGGGCCCCTACGAGCAGTACTTC.

The chain's CDR3 is CASSSAQGNTEAFF. The CDR3, as DNA: TGTGCCAGCAGCTCCGCACAGGGGAACACTGAAGCTTTCTTT. This rearrangement joins TRBV13 to TRBJ1-1; perhaps TRBD1 as D (6 bases). Trimming took off 4 bases at V and 1 base at J, with 10 bases between the two ends. Per the germline V gene, CDR1 is PRHDT and CDR2 is FYEKMQ (reference sequence). This CDR3 spans 14 amino acids.